The 18 T cell receptor beta chains in this list originate from one sample, sequenced in a study of blood T cell repertoires in COVID-19 (dated by TCRdb to the early 2020s). Library prep was done by the immunoSEQ multiplex PCR assay. This immuneACCESS table, as held by TCRdb, lists in-frame sequences with V and J called but not all clones. Of the missing ones, under half trace to an unresolved V gene in checked studies; the others have no known cause. Within this sample are approximately 120,000 clones, with approximately 83% of them counted one time only. The top ten clonotypes cover around 18% of the sample. Sequencing was performed on peripheral blood. The receptor set was obtained from a woman aged 45-60 years who had recovered from COVID-19.

The rearrangement joins TRBV19 to TRBJ1-2; D gene ambiguous. Germline values: CDR1 LNHDA, CDR2 SQIVND (reference sequence). V was trimmed by 6 bases and J by 2 bases, leaving 13 bases between them. The CDR3 runs 14 residues. In DNA form, the CDR3 reads TGTGCCAGTAGCCCCACAAACCAGAACTATGGCTACACCTTC. Translating gives CASSPTNQNYGYTF.

CDR3 residues: CASSQGEGRSGTEAFF. The DNA of the CDR3 is TGTGCCAGCAGCCAAGGGGAGGGACGGTCCGGCACTGAAGCTTTCTTT. This rearrangement joins TRBV4-2 to TRBJ1-1; TRBD1 is a possible D gene (5 bases). V gave up 1 base and J gave up 4 bases, with 16 bases separating them. Germline CDR1 is LGHNA and CDR2 is YNFKEQ. CDR3 length: 16 amino acids.

The CDR3 DNA reads TGTGCCAGCAGCTTGGGGACAGGGGGTGATCAGCCCCAGCATTTT. As protein: CASSLGTGGDQPQHF. V and J are TRBV5-4 and TRBJ1-5; 10 bases map to TRBD1. The CDR3 sequence is 15 residues long. V shed 0 bases and J 5 bases; nucleotides not matched to a gene: 2. Germline values: CDR1 SGHNT, CDR2 YYREEE (reference sequence).

The gene calls are TRBV2 and TRBJ1-1; 8 bases are shared with TRBD1. The CDR3 covers 20 residues. CDR1 and CDR2 (germline): SNHLY, FYNNEI. Trimming cost V 6 bases and J 1 base; bases outside gene matches: 22. CDR3 in DNA: TGTGCCAGCAGGGACAGGGTTCTGCGAATAGGGGCGCAAACGAACACTGAAGCTTTCTTT. The encoded protein is CASRDRVLRIGAQTNTEAFF.

The CDR3 nucleotides are TGTGCCAGCAGCCAAGAGGGGACTAGCGGGCAAGAGACCCAGTACTTC. Amino acids: CASSQEGTSGQETQYF. The V and J genes are TRBV4-2 and TRBJ2-5; 12 nucleotides agree with TRBD2. V shed 0 bases, J shed 2 bases, and the junction held 1 base outside the gene matches. CDR3 length: 16 amino acids. Germline V lookup: CDR1 LGHNA, CDR2 YNFKEQ.

The chain links TRBV4-3 to TRBJ2-7, with 8 positions matching TRBD2. Germline assignment: CDR1 LGHNA and CDR2 YSLEER. V lost 3 bases, J lost 4 bases, and 5 bases stayed unmatched. The CDR3 is 14 amino acids. In DNA, the CDR3 is TGCGCCAGCAGCCAGGTTAGCGGGGAATACGAGCAGTACTTC. Protein sequence: CASSQVSGEYEQYF.

This sequence joins TRBV5-1 and TRBJ1-6; perhaps TRBD1 as D (6 bases). Trimming pared 4 bases from V and 6 bases from J, leaving 14 bases between. The CDR3 is 15 amino acids. Germline CDR1 SGHRS, CDR2 YFSETQ. The CDR3 DNA reads TGCGCCAGCAGCAACCAGGGGACGGCTAATTCACCCCTCCACTTT. Protein product: CASSNQGTANSPLHF.

This clone appeared a single time. The V call is TRBV6-5, the J call TRBJ1-2, with D hard to call. Germline-derived CDR1 and CDR2 are MNHEY and SVGAGI. This CDR3 comprises 12 residues. The V and J ends lost 8 bases and 5 bases respectively, with 12 bases between them. The CDR3 bases are TGTGCCAGCTTTCAGCGAATTTATGGCTACACCTTC. Its protein is CASFQRIYGYTF.

CDR3 residues: CASSPRVSGGPRESSYNEQFF. The CDR3 nucleotides are TGTGCCAGCAGCCCCCGGGTTAGCGGGGGGCCTCGGGAGAGCTCCTACAATGAGCAGTTCTTC. The chain couples TRBV3-1 (or the pseudogene TRBV3-2) to TRBJ2-1; 10 bases map to TRBD2. Germline CDR1 is LGHDT and CDR2 is YNNKEL (reference sequence). This CDR3 spans 21 amino acids. V lost 4 bases to trimming and J lost 0 bases; unmatched junction nucleotides: 18.

This sequence joins TRBV7-8 and TRBJ1-6; D might be TRBD1 (6 bases). The CDR3 sequence is 14 residues long. Trimming cost V 5 bases and J 9 bases, with 14 bases left between them. The germline CDR1 and CDR2 sequences are SGHVS and FQNEAQ. This CDR3 is CASSRGQRGSPLHF. The CDR3 DNA follows: TGTGCCAGCAGCCGAGGACAGCGAGGTTCACCCCTCCACTTT. Full variable domain (missing parts from reference TRBV7-8 and TRBJ1-6): GAGVSQSPRYKVAKRGQDVALRCDPISGHVSLFWYQQALGQGPEFLTYFQNEAQLDKSGLPSDRFFAERPEGSVSTLKIQRTQQEDSAVYLCASSRGQRGSPLHFGNGTRLTVT.

This rearrangement joins TRBV9 to TRBJ2-3; D is unclear. With 2 bases removed from V and 4 bases from J, the gap between germline ends came to 8 bases. The CDR3 totals 13 residues. From germline, CDR1 is SGDLS and CDR2 YYNGEE. CDR3: CASSVSSSDTQYF. In DNA, the CDR3 is TGTGCCAGCAGCGTTAGTTCCTCAGATACGCAGTATTTT.

This chain connects TRBV27 to TRBJ2-1, with D perhaps matching TRBD2 (6 bases). V dropped 5 bases and J dropped 9 bases, with 20 bases sitting between them. Germline V gene lookup returns CDR1 MNHEY and CDR2 SMNVEV (reference sequence). The CDR3 totals 15 residues. CDR3: CASSPSFAGLSEQFF. The CDR3 DNA sequence: TGTGCCAGCAGTCCGTCGTTTGCGGGACTCTCTGAGCAGTTCTTC.

The rearrangement links TRBV24-1 to TRBJ1-2; 8 bases line up with TRBD1. CDR3 length: 14 residues. J gave up 4 bases and V 3 bases, and 3 bases lay outside the gene matches. Germline V gene sequence: CDR1 KGHDR, CDR2 SFDVKD. CDR3 sequence: CATSDGQGAYGYTF. In nucleotides, the CDR3 is TGTGCCACCAGTGATGGACAGGGTGCCTATGGCTACACCTTC.

This clone has more than one count but fewer than ten. The genes are TRBV4-1 and TRBJ1-4; perhaps TRBD1 as D (6 bases). The CDR3 is 15 amino acids. V shed 3 bases and J shed 8 bases, with 16 bases lying between them. Germline loops: CDR1 MGHRA, CDR2 YSYEKL. The CDR3, as DNA: TGCGCCAGCAGCCACTTACAGGGTAAGAACGAAAAACTGTTTTTT. It yields the protein CASSHLQGKNEKLFF.

The chain joins TRBV9 to TRBJ2-3, with 8 bases matching TRBD1. Germline CDR1 and CDR2: SGDLS and YYNGEE. The CDR3 sequence is 15 residues long. V shed 0 bases, J shed 1 base, and the junction held 1 base outside the gene matches. The CDR3 spells CASSVEGQGTDTQYF. CDR3 nucleotides: TGTGCCAGCAGCGTAGAGGGACAGGGCACAGATACGCAGTATTTT.

This CDR3 reads CARGFRELAGYNEQFF. In DNA form, the CDR3 reads TGTGCCAGGGGGTTTAGGGAACTAGCGGGATACAATGAGCAGTTCTTC. The gene calls are TRBV21-1 and TRBJ2-1; the table's D call TRBD2 went unverified against the DNA. TRBV21-1 is a listed pseudogene. The CDR3 has 16 residues.

This chain joins TRBV28 and TRBJ2-5; TRBD2 matches at 13 bases. This CDR3 is 18 amino acids long. Germline lookup yields CDR1 MDHEN and CDR2 SYDVKM. Trimming removed 3 bases from V and 2 bases from J; junction bases left unmatched: 9. The CDR3 DNA follows: TGTGCCAGCAGTTTGAGACTAGCGGGAGGCAGGAGTCAAGAGACCCAGTACTTC. This sequence encodes CASSLRLAGGRSQETQYF.

In nucleotides, the CDR3 is TGTGCCAGTAGCAATACAGGGACCGAGGCCCAGCATTTT. This gives the protein CASSNTGTEAQHF. This chain joins TRBV19 and TRBJ1-5; tentative D call: TRBD1 (6 bases). The CDR3 runs to 13 residues. With 6 bases removed from V and 11 bases from J, the gap between germline ends came to 17 bases. CDR1 is LNHDA and CDR2 is SQIVND in the germline V gene (reference sequence).